The 23 T cell receptor beta chains below all came from one sample that was sequenced in a study of early T cells in non-severe SARS-CoV-2 infection. TCRdb reanalysed the 5' RACE reads using MiXCR and keeps one entry per CDR3 protein. The profile shows 30,000 to 45,000 distinct CDR3 sequences, 5% to 6.5% of them singletons. Source material: whole blood. The receptors originated from an adult who was a healthcare worker with PCR-confirmed SARS-CoV-2 infection or an uninfected control (not recorded which).

The rearrangement links TRBV12-3 or TRBV12-4 to TRBJ1-6; perhaps TRBD1 as D (6 bases). With 6 bases removed from V and 2 bases from J, the gap between germline ends came to 17 bases. The CDR3 runs to 17 residues. CDR3 loop: CASSQGHRGTYNSPLHF. The DNA for the CDR3 is TGTGCCAGCAGCCAGGGCCATAGGGGGACCTATAATTCACCCCTCCACTTT.

This clonotype has ten or more counts. The rearrangement links TRBV7-8 to TRBJ2-1, with 12 bases lining up with TRBD2. Germline assignment: CDR1 SGHVS and CDR2 FQNEAQ. V shed 3 bases, J shed 8 bases, and the junction held 11 bases outside the gene matches. The CDR3 spans 17 residues. The CDR3 sequence is CASSFLNWLAGGHEQFF. The CDR3 region has the DNA TGTGCCAGCAGCTTCTTAAATTGGCTAGCGGGAGGGCATGAGCAGTTCTTC.

This clonotype showed up many times. This chain links TRBV20-1 with TRBJ2-7; 9 nucleotides agree with TRBD1. V trimming: 6 bases; J trimming: 6 bases; junction bases outside the gene matches: 15. This CDR3 region has 15 residues. The germline CDR1 and CDR2 sequences are DFQATT and SNEGSKA (reference sequence). CDR3 sequence reads: CSAPVPETGGTEQYF. The DNA of the CDR3 is TGCAGTGCACCCGTCCCCGAGACAGGGGGTACCGAGCAGTACTTC.

The J gene is TRBJ1-1, the V gene TRBV30, with unresolved D. The CDR3 loop spans 11 amino acids. Germline values: CDR1 GTSNPN, CDR2 SVGIG (reference sequence). Trimming removed 5 bases from V and 4 bases from J, with 8 bases in between. The CDR3 loop is CAWRTATEAFF. CDR3 nucleotide sequence: TGTGCCTGGCGGACGGCCACTGAAGCTTTCTTT.

For this clonotype: One end of the junction fails to match germline, which may point to a read error. The J gene is TRBJ2-4, the V gene TRBV2; tentative D call: TRBD2 (6 bases). CDR3 length: 17 residues. The germline CDR1 and CDR2 sequences are SNHLY and FYNNEI. CDR3 sequence reads: CAGRGSRDWRAKNIQYF. The CDR3 DNA reads as TGTGCCGGCAGAGGGTCCCGGGACTGGCGAGCCAAAAACATTCAGTACTTC.

The chain carries TRBV19 and TRBJ2-3; no clear D gene. Trimming removed 11 bases at V and 8 bases at J, with 20 bases between. Germline-derived CDR1 and CDR2 are LNHDA and SQIVND (reference sequence). The CDR3 is 13 amino acids. The CDR3 spells CAVRLGASSTQYF. Here the CDR3 DNA reads TGTGCCGTTAGGTTAGGAGCCTCTTCTACGCAGTATTTT.

This clonotype appeared many times. This chain uses TRBV6-1 with TRBJ2-7; weak D call: TRBD2 (5 bases). Trimming left V 1 base short and J 6 bases short, with 7 bases between. The CDR3 extends over 12 amino acids. The germline gives CDR1 MNHNS, CDR2 SASEGT. The CDR3 is CASSEVRGEQYF. The DNA for the CDR3 is TGTGCCAGCAGTGAAGTCCGGGGCGAGCAGTACTTC.

This clonotype was recorded at least ten times. The chain combines TRBV28 with TRBJ1-5, with no clear D. The CDR3 spans 13 residues. CDR1 and CDR2 (germline): MDHEN, SYDVKM. Deletions cut 9 bases from V and 7 bases from J, with 16 bases between. CDR3 residues: CASKGRVGQPQHF. CDR3 DNA: TGTGCCAGTAAAGGGCGCGTAGGCCAGCCCCAGCATTTT.

This clonotype has just a few counts. V usage is TRBV29-1 and J usage is TRBJ2-1; 7 nucleotides align to TRBD1. The CDR3 sequence is 14 residues long. CDR1 is SQVTM and CDR2 is ANQGSEA in the germline V gene. Trimming removed 5 bases from V and 2 bases from J; junction bases left unmatched: 6. The CDR3 sequence: CSVSQRGPYNEQFF. The DNA of the CDR3 is TGCAGCGTTTCTCAAAGGGGGCCCTACAATGAGCAGTTCTTC.

Many counts were recorded for this clonotype. The chain combines TRBV7-2 with TRBJ2-7; 8 bases line up with TRBD2. This CDR3 spans 15 amino acids. The V and J ends lost 2 bases and 4 bases, in that order; junction bases with no gene match: 7. CDR1 and CDR2 from the germline V gene are SGHTA and FQGNSA. The CDR3 region has the DNA TGTGCCAGCAGCTTAAGCAGCGGGAGTGCGTACGAGCAGTACTTC. Protein sequence: CASSLSSGSAYEQYF.

This clonotype has just a few counts. This rearrangement joins TRBV7-2 to TRBJ1-6; D call uncertain. Germline V lookup: CDR1 SGHTA, CDR2 FQGNSA. CDR3 size: 14 residues. Trimming left V 3 bases short and J 4 bases short, with 7 bases between. CDR3 sequence: CASSFGQYNSPLHF. CDR3 coding DNA: TGTGCCAGCAGCTTTGGTCAATATAATTCACCCCTCCACTTT.

This clonotype was observed at least ten times. The genes are TRBV4-3 and TRBJ2-3; the D is unclear. The CDR3 contains 15 residues. Trimming stripped 4 bases from V and 0 bases from J, with 11 bases between. The germline CDR1 and CDR2 sequences are LGHNA and YSLEER. CDR3 coding DNA: TGCGCCAGCAGCCTTGTTTTAGGTAGCACAGATACGCAGTATTTT. Residues: CASSLVLGSTDTQYF.

The CDR3 protein is CSAKAGLTGGRSFYEQYF. CDR3 sequence (DNA): TGCAGTGCGAAAGCGGGCCTTACGGGGGGCCGATCTTTCTACGAGCAGTACTTC. The rearrangement joins TRBV20-1 to TRBJ2-7; TRBD2 is a possible D gene (7 bases). The CDR3 has 18 residues. The V end lost 6 bases, the J end lost 3 bases, and 30 bases lay between the germline ends. Germline V gene lookup returns CDR1 DFQATT and CDR2 SNEGSKA (reference sequence).

This clonotype was seen repeatedly, ten times or more. This chain links TRBV20-1 with TRBJ2-4, with a weak D call TRBD2 (6 bases). V was shortened by 6 bases and J by 5 bases, with 14 bases between the two germline ends. Germline CDR1 DFQATT, CDR2 SNEGSKA (reference sequence). The CDR3 spans 13 residues. Here the CDR3 reads CSAPGRTENIQYF. The CDR3 DNA reads as TGCAGTGCGCCAGGGAGGACGGAAAACATTCAGTACTTC.

This clonotype was counted ten times or more. V usage is TRBV20-1 and J usage is TRBJ1-1; D is undetermined. V lost 2 bases, J lost 5 bases, and 15 bases lay in between. The CDR3 consists of 14 residues. In germline, CDR1 is DFQATT, CDR2 SNEGSKA (reference sequence). The CDR3 DNA reads TGCAGTGCTAGATTTTCGACCGACCTGACTGAAGCTTTCTTT. This codes for CSARFSTDLTEAFF.

This clonotype has at least ten counts. The V call is TRBV30, the J call TRBJ1-6; no clear D gene. The CDR3 runs to 17 residues. Germline V lookup: CDR1 GTSNPN, CDR2 SVGIG (reference sequence). V was pared by 3 bases and J by 0 bases, with 15 bases between. The CDR3 coding sequence is TGTGCCTGGAGGTCTGGGGTCACAAGCTCCTATAATTCACCCCTCCACTTT. Translation: CAWRSGVTSSYNSPLHF.

There are many counts of this clonotype. This chain joins TRBV5-4 and TRBJ2-3; D unclear. V lost 1 base, J lost 4 bases, and 7 bases lay in between. Germline V gene lookup returns CDR1 SGHNT and CDR2 YYREEE (reference sequence). The CDR3 runs 13 residues. The CDR3 sequence is CASSLSIADTQYF. CDR3 bases: TGTGCCAGCAGCTTGAGCATAGCAGATACGCAGTATTTT. Using reference TRBV5-4 and TRBJ2-3 for the parts outside the CDR3, the full variable domain is ETGVTQSPTHLIKTRGQQVTLRCSSQSGHNTVSWYQQALGQGPQFIFQYYREEENGRGNFPPRFSGLQFPNYSSELNVNALELDDSALYLCASSLSIADTQYFGPGTRLTVL.

This clonotype has ten or more counts. The CDR3 reads CASATVFPRANVLTF. CDR3 nucleotides: TGTGCCAGCGCGACAGTTTTCCCAAGGGCCAACGTCCTGACTTTC. The V call is TRBV19, the J call TRBJ2-6; TRBD1 is a possible D gene (5 bases). V lost 9 bases and J 5 bases, leaving 17 bases between the germline ends. This CDR3 spans 15 amino acids. Germline loops: CDR1 LNHDA, CDR2 SQIVND (reference sequence).

The rearrangement uses TRBV7-9 and TRBJ2-2; the D is unclear. V was cut by 0 bases and J by 3 bases, with 8 bases left in between. The CDR3 runs 15 residues. Germline assignment: CDR1 SEHNR and CDR2 FQNEAQ (reference sequence). For the CDR3, the DNA is TGTGCCAGCAGCTTAGCGCAGGTGGACACCGGGGAGCTGTTTTTT. Translating it yields CASSLAQVDTGELFF. Complete variable domain (other parts from reference TRBV7-9 and TRBJ2-2): DTGVSQNPRHKITKRGQNVTFRCDPISEHNRLYWYRQTLGQGPEFLTYFQNEAQLEKSRLLSDRFSAERPKGSFSTLEIQRTEQGDSAMYLCASSLAQVDTGELFFGEGSRLTVL.

This clonotype was picked up many times. This chain's CDR3 is CASSPGTSGFGELFF. In DNA, the CDR3 is TGTGCCAGCAGTCCTGGGACTAGCGGGTTCGGGGAGCTGTTTTTT. The rearrangement uses TRBV12-3 or TRBV12-4 and TRBJ2-2, with 12 nucleotides matching TRBD2. Trimming took 5 bases from V and 7 from J; bases not matched to a gene: 5. The CDR3 has 15 amino acids.

This clonotype was seen ten or more times. The CDR3 region is CASSLGGHEQFF. The CDR3 coding sequence is TGTGCCAGCAGCTTGGGTGGCCACGAGCAGTTCTTC. The genes are TRBV5-4 and TRBJ2-1, with D unresolved. This CDR3 has 12 amino acids. Germline CDR1 and CDR2: SGHNT and YYREEE (reference sequence). The germline V and J ends were trimmed by 0 bases and 10 bases, with 8 bases remaining between them.

The chain uses TRBV5-5 and TRBJ2-5; D remains ambiguous. The CDR3 is 15 amino acids. CDR1 is SGHKS, CDR2 YYEKEE, per germline (reference sequence). V was cut by 3 bases and J by 4 bases, with 16 bases left in between. In DNA form, the CDR3 reads TGTGCCAGCAGCTCGGAGTCACTATTCCCAGAGACCCAGTACTTC. It specifies CASSSESLFPETQYF.

The sample holds a few counts of this clonotype. This chain uses TRBV30 with TRBJ2-2, with D hard to call. The germline gives CDR1 GTSNPN, CDR2 SVGIG (reference sequence). The CDR3 consists of 11 residues. CDR3 sequence reads: CAGVLTGELFF. CDR3 nucleotides: TGTGCTGGAGTCCTGACCGGGGAGCTGTTTTTT.